A single sample gave rise to the 8 T cell receptor beta chains below, sequenced in a study of blood T cell repertoires in COVID-19. The table came from immunoSEQ multiplex PCR; TCRdb's copy has only in-frame clones and leaves some out. This table has fewer than 300,000 clones, approximately 90% appearing once. Sequencing was carried out using peripheral blood. These receptors were obtained from a woman aged 25 to 39 with COVID-19, enrolled during active disease.

The chain couples TRBV15 to TRBJ1-6; 9 positions match TRBD1. V lost 4 bases, J lost 9 bases, and 7 bases stayed unmatched. Germline V lookup: CDR1 LNHNV, CDR2 YYDKDF (reference sequence). There are 15 residues in the CDR3. The CDR3 here is CATSTAGQGGSPLHF. CDR3 bases: TGTGCCACCAGCACGGCGGGACAGGGCGGTTCACCCCTCCACTTT. Complete variable domain (other parts from reference TRBV15 and TRBJ1-6): DAMVIQNPRYQVTQFGKPVTLSCSQTLNHNVMYWYQQKSSQAPKLLFHYYDKDFNNEADTPDNFQSRRPNTSFCFLDIRSPGLGDTAMYLCATSTAGQGGSPLHFGNGTRLTVT.

This chain uses TRBV5-5 with TRBJ2-2; D is perhaps TRBD1 (5 bases). Looked up from germline, CDR1 is SGHKS and CDR2 is YYEKEE (reference sequence). Between the trimmed V and J ends, which lost 4 bases and 5 bases, there was a span of 15 bases. This CDR3 comprises 15 residues. As DNA, the CDR3 is TGTGCCAGCAGCGTACTACCGACAGAAACCGGGGAGCTGTTTTTT. Translated, it gives CASSVLPTETGELFF.

CDR3: CAIRERGSYEQYF. CDR3 nucleotide sequence: TGTGCCATCCGGGAGCGGGGTTCCTACGAGCAGTACTTC. The chain uses TRBV10-3 and TRBJ2-7; 7 nucleotides align to TRBD2. This CDR3 spans 13 amino acids. Germline V gene sequence: CDR1 ENHRY, CDR2 SYGVKD. V gave up 8 bases and J gave up 1 base; unmatched junction bases: 5.

In nucleotides, the CDR3 is TGTGCCAGCATGGAGAGGGCAGAGCCCAACTATGGCTACACCTTC. Translation gives CASMERAEPNYGYTF. The V call is TRBV27, the J call TRBJ1-2; D remains ambiguous. Trimming pared 7 bases from V and 2 bases from J, leaving 17 bases between. Germline CDR1 MNHEY, CDR2 SMNVEV (reference sequence). The CDR3 contains 15 residues.

This clone was counted between two and nine times. V and J are TRBV3-1 (or the pseudogene TRBV3-2) and TRBJ2-1; 11 positions agree with TRBD2. Germline V CDR1 and CDR2: LGHDT, YNNKEL (reference sequence). The CDR3 is made up of 16 amino acids. Unmatched junction bases numbered 7, after V lost 2 bases and J lost 7 bases. In nucleotides, the CDR3 is TGTGCCAGCAGCCAATTAGCGGGAGGGCCCTCTAATGAGCAGTTCTTC. As protein: CASSQLAGGPSNEQFF.

This sequence joins TRBV3-1 (or the pseudogene TRBV3-2) and TRBJ2-1, with TRBD1 as a possible D gene (6 bases). The CDR3 is made up of 16 amino acids. The germline V gene encodes CDR1 LGHDT and CDR2 YNNKEL (reference sequence). V was shortened by 1 base and J by 0 bases, with 10 bases between the two germline ends. The CDR3 loop is CASSQGTANSYNEQFF. In DNA form, the CDR3 reads TGTGCCAGCAGCCAAGGGACAGCGAACTCCTACAATGAGCAGTTCTTC.

This chain links TRBV23-1 with TRBJ1-1; 9 bases agree with TRBD1. TRBV23-1 is known as an ORF, though its function is uncertain. V lost 6 bases and J lost 0; bases outside the gene matches: 5. There are 15 residues in the CDR3. In DNA, the CDR3 is TGCGCCAGCAGAGGACAGGGGAAAATGAACACTGAAGCTTTCTTT. Protein sequence: CASRGQGKMNTEAFF.

This chain uses TRBV29-1 with TRBJ1-1; D unresolved. V lost 2 bases and J lost 0, with 7 bases in between. The CDR3 is 13 residues long. Looked up from germline, CDR1 is SQVTM and CDR2 is ANQGSEA. CDR3 bases: TGCAGCGTTGAAACGCGTATGAACACTGAAGCTTTCTTT. Translated: CSVETRMNTEAFF.